The 6 T cell receptor beta chains below were found in one sample sequenced in a study of a mutant IDH1 vaccine in newly diagnosed glioma (dated by TCRdb to 2020 to 2022). The time point label, as the study defines it: week 47, end of study. Each vaccine dose, consisting of 300 ug of a 20-mer mutant IDH1 peptide in Montanide, was administered subcutaneously with topical imiquimod. The antigens for these receptors are not known. The library came from the immunoSEQ multiplex PCR assay. In TCRdb, the immuneACCESS table is reduced to in-frame sequences with V and J assigned. These tables do not hold every clone; where another copy was compared, an unresolved V gene accounts for under half, and the others remain unexplained. The sample contains fewer than 60,000 clones, around three fifths of them found a single time. The ten largest clones add up to about 5% of the sample. Specimen: peripheral blood mononuclear cells (PBMCs), collected from a glioma patient whose treatment included an IDH1 peptide vaccine. The receptors were gathered from a man aged 40-49 years with glioma. Some clones in this sample may be carry-over from other donors' samples.

The chain joins TRBV27 to TRBJ1-1; no reliable D call. Germline V lookup: CDR1 MNHEY, CDR2 SMNVEV (reference sequence). With 3 bases removed from V and 1 base from J, the gap between germline ends came to 6 bases. This CDR3 is 13 amino acids long. The chain's CDR3 is CASSFRTNTEAFF. CDR3 coding DNA: TGTGCCAGCAGTTTTCGGACGAACACTGAAGCTTTCTTT.

This chain links TRBV4-1 with TRBJ1-2, with D perhaps TRBD1 (5 bases). There are 15 residues in the CDR3. From germline, CDR1 is MGHRA and CDR2 YSYEKL. V lost 0 bases and J lost 2, with 10 bases in between. CDR3: CASSQDGGGNYGYTF. The CDR3 bases are TGCGCCAGCAGCCAAGATGGGGGAGGAAACTATGGCTACACCTTC.

The gene calls are TRBV2 and TRBJ1-6; TRBD1 matches 10 bases. The CDR3 runs 15 residues. Germline V CDR1 and CDR2: SNHLY, FYNNEI. V lost 6 bases and J lost 7; bases outside the gene matches: 6. CDR3 amino acids: CASSRTGQGNSPLHF. Here the CDR3 DNA reads TGTGCCAGCAGCCGAACGGGACAGGGGAATTCACCCCTCCACTTT.

The chain carries TRBV5-5 and TRBJ1-6, with D possibly matching TRBD1 (5 bases). Germline loops: CDR1 SGHKS, CDR2 YYEKEE (reference sequence). V dropped 7 bases and J dropped 5 bases, with 16 bases sitting between them. CDR3 length equals 15 residues. The DNA of the CDR3 is TGTGCCAGCGCGCGGCAGGCGGGGGATAATTCACCCCTCCACTTT. Translating gives CASARQAGDNSPLHF.

This chain links TRBV4-1 with TRBJ2-5; D not resolved. Germline values: CDR1 MGHRA, CDR2 YSYEKL. V lost 1 base and J lost 2, with 8 bases in between. This CDR3 contains 14 residues. CDR3 coding DNA: TGCGCCAGCAGCCAAGCCACTGCACAAGAGACCCAGTACTTC. Protein product: CASSQATAQETQYF.

The chain has TRBV27 and TRBJ1-5, with D unclear. Germline CDR1 is MNHEY and CDR2 is SMNVEV (reference sequence). CDR3 length: 15 amino acids. The V end was cut by 4 bases, the J end by 6 bases, with 16 bases between. As DNA, the CDR3 is TGTGCCAGCAGTTCGGGCCCTCGAAAGAGTCAGCCCCAGCATTTT. This codes for CASSSGPRKSQPQHF.